This T cell receptor (beta chain) appears in the sequencing data of a study of cytotoxic CD8 clonotypes in ibrutinib-treated CLL. About the research overall: The patients, roughly ten relapsed/refractory and roughly 15 treatment-naive, included about 18 who were IGHV unmutated. Responses: roughly 25 partial, 2 complete; after median roughly 63 months, around 14 stayed remitted, roughly 12 progressed.

Findings and caveats of the study: Starting clonality was above that of age-matched healthy donors and tracked circulating CD8+ T-cell counts. Clonality increased at ibrutinib response, then returned toward baseline at progression.

Trimming removed 6 bases at V and 3 bases at J, with 6 bases between. Per the germline V gene, CDR1 is MDHEN and CDR2 is SYDVKM. The CDR3 sequence is 11 residues long. TCRdb's table, derived via immunoSEQ multiplex PCR, lists solely in-frame clones and lacks some. The sample lists about 63,000 clones, 45% to 65% occurring once. In regard to this clone: The antigen remains unidentified.

Sequences were derived from PBMCs, sampled after 12 months of ibrutinib treatment. This chain connects TRBV28 to TRBJ2-7; tentatively, D is TRBD1 (6 bases). The TCR was taken from a human donor with chronic lymphocytic leukemia. This chain's CDR3 is CASRDSYEQYF. CDR3 bases: TGTGCCAGCAGGGACAGCTACGAGCAGTACTTC.